The 18 T cell receptor beta chains given below trace back to one sample, sequenced in a study of blood T cell repertoires in COVID-19. Only in-frame clones appear in the TCRdb table, and some are missing; sequencing was by immunoSEQ multiplex PCR. The sample consists of 88,000 or so clones, approximately 82% of them appearing once. The sample taken for sequencing was peripheral blood. These receptors all stem from a human donor in a cohort sampled during active COVID-19.

The DNA of the CDR3 is TGCGCCAGCAGCTATGACAGAGGTACGGATGAGCAGTTCTTC. This gives the protein CASSYDRGTDEQFF. The V gene is TRBV5-1, the J gene TRBJ2-1; TRBD1 might be the D (5 bases). The CDR3 is 14 residues long. The ends were cut back, 3 bases at V and 8 bases at J, with 15 bases in the middle. In germline, CDR1 is SGHRS, CDR2 YFSETQ.

The V and J genes are TRBV9 and TRBJ2-3, with D possibly matching TRBD2 (5 bases). V lost 3 bases, J lost 2 bases, and 16 bases lay in between. CDR3 length: 16 residues. The germline V gene encodes CDR1 SGDLS and CDR2 YYNGEE. The CDR3 region is CASSAESGELTDTQYF. For the CDR3, the DNA is TGTGCCAGCAGCGCCGAGAGCGGAGAGCTCACAGATACGCAGTATTTT.

CDR3 DNA sequence: TGTGCCAGTAGTATTAACAGCTATAATTCACCCCTCCACTTT. This sequence encodes CASSINSYNSPLHF. The chain recombines TRBV19 with TRBJ1-6; D unclear. CDR1 is LNHDA, CDR2 SQIVND, per germline (reference sequence). This CDR3 is built from 14 residues. V lost 3 bases and J 3 bases, leaving 6 bases between the germline ends.

V and J are TRBV18 and TRBJ2-1, with a tentative D call TRBD2 (6 bases). Germline CDR1 KGHSH, CDR2 LQKENI. The CDR3 consists of 16 residues. Trimming took off 3 bases at V and 9 bases at J, with 21 bases between the two ends. As DNA, the CDR3 is TGTGCCAGCTCACCGAGGCGGGACTTCCTATCGAGTGAGCAGTTCTTC. Amino acid sequence: CASSPRRDFLSSEQFF.

The chain uses TRBV5-1 and TRBJ1-1; TRBD1 might be the D (6 bases). V lost 0 bases and J 4 bases, leaving 16 bases between the germline ends. The CDR3 length is 16 residues. Germline CDR1 reads SGHRS; CDR2 reads YFSETQ. The CDR3 DNA is TGCGCCAGCAGCTTGGACGGGCAGGGAGGGGGCACTGAAGCTTTCTTT. Protein: CASSLDGQGGGTEAFF.

The rearrangement uses TRBV6-2 or TRBV6-3 and TRBJ1-5; no clear D gene. With 0 bases removed from V and 7 bases from J, the gap between germline ends came to 7 bases. This CDR3 has 13 residues. Germline CDR1 and CDR2: MNHEY and SVGEGT. CDR3 nucleotide sequence: TGTGCCAGCAGTTACTCCGCCAGGCAGCCCCAGCATTTT. This sequence encodes CASSYSARQPQHF.

The chain is built from TRBV5-8 and TRBJ1-2, with a weak D call TRBD1 (6 bases). CDR1 is SGHTS and CDR2 is YDEGEE in the germline V gene. This CDR3 contains 18 residues. Trimming shortened V by 4 bases and J by 2 bases, and 24 bases separated the two germline ends. As DNA, the CDR3 is TGTGCCAGCAGCCGCATTGCGCTACAGGGAGGGGTGAACTATGGCTACACCTTC. This gives the protein CASSRIALQGGVNYGYTF.

This clone was seen only a few times. The chain couples TRBV11-2 to TRBJ2-7, with 8 nucleotides matching TRBD2. Trimming removed 0 bases from V and 1 base from J; junction bases left unmatched: 5. Per germline, CDR1 SGHAT and CDR2 FQNNGV. The CDR3 covers 16 residues. CDR3 region: CASSLDGGARSYEQYF. CDR3 nucleotide sequence: TGTGCCAGCAGCTTAGACGGGGGGGCCAGGTCCTACGAGCAGTACTTC.

This clone was counted a few times. This sequence joins TRBV9 and TRBJ2-1; the D is unclear. The CDR3 has 11 residues. The V gene lost 7 bases and the J gene lost 16 bases, with 18 bases spanning the gap. Germline V lookup: CDR1 SGDLS, CDR2 YYNGEE. CDR3 residues: CASGELTPIFF. DNA of the CDR3: TGTGCCAGCGGCGAACTCACGCCAATATTCTTC.

V and J are TRBV5-1 and TRBJ2-2; 7 bases match TRBD2. With V trimmed by 1 base and J by 1 base, 1 base remained unmatched. CDR3 length: 15 residues. CDR1 is SGHRS, CDR2 YFSETQ, per germline. The CDR3 coding sequence is TGCGCCAGCAGCTTGCCTAGCGGGAACACCGGGGAGCTGTTTTTT. Protein product: CASSLPSGNTGELFF.

This chain joins TRBV28 and TRBJ1-1; D is possibly TRBD1 (5 bases). V was pared by 3 bases and J by 5 bases, with 13 bases between. This CDR3 has 14 amino acids. Per germline, CDR1 MDHEN and CDR2 SYDVKM. CDR3 bases: TGTGCCAGCAGTTTCGGCTTCCAGGGTACTGAAGCTTTCTTT. This gives the protein CASSFGFQGTEAFF.

The chain joins TRBV7-8 to TRBJ2-3, with D maybe TRBD1 (6 bases). Germline CDR1 is SGHVS and CDR2 is FQNEAQ. The CDR3 contains 15 residues. V was shortened by 5 bases and J by 0 bases, with 12 bases between the two germline ends. CDR3 coding DNA: TGTGCCAGCAGCCAAGGACAGCCCAGCACAGATACGCAGTATTTT. This codes for CASSQGQPSTDTQYF.

The genes are TRBV19 and TRBJ1-1; 9 bases align to TRBD1. Per germline, CDR1 LNHDA and CDR2 SQIVND (reference sequence). Trimming removed 6 bases from V and 5 bases from J; junction bases left unmatched: 13. The CDR3 sequence is 16 residues long. CDR3 sequence: CASRDRGTGRETEAFF. CDR3 in DNA: TGTGCCAGTAGAGACAGGGGGACGGGGAGGGAGACTGAAGCTTTCTTT.

The chain links TRBV19 to TRBJ2-7; D perhaps matches TRBD1 (6 bases). Germline V gene data show CDR1 as LNHDA and CDR2 as SQIVND (reference sequence). This CDR3 is built from 14 residues. Trimming pared 0 bases from V and 4 bases from J, leaving 10 bases between. CDR3 DNA sequence: TGTGCCAGTAGTATAGACCGGACAGATTACGAGCAGTACTTC. Protein sequence: CASSIDRTDYEQYF.

The chain combines TRBV5-1 with TRBJ1-2; D may be TRBD1 (5 bases). V shed 2 bases and J shed 2 bases, with 16 bases lying between them. This CDR3 comprises 16 residues. CDR1 is SGHRS and CDR2 is YFSETQ in the germline V gene. The CDR3 coding sequence is TGCGCCAGCAGCTTAGTCGGGACGGGGGACAACTATGGCTACACCTTC. Protein sequence: CASSLVGTGDNYGYTF.

CDR3 amino acids: CASSFLEAAPQHF. Here the CDR3 DNA reads TGCGCCAGCAGTTTCCTCGAGGCCGCGCCCCAGCATTTT. The chain is built from TRBV5-1 and TRBJ1-5; D is unresolved. CDR3 length equals 13 residues. The ends were cut back, 5 bases at V and 9 bases at J, with 15 bases in the middle. In germline, CDR1 is SGHRS, CDR2 YFSETQ.

The CDR3 sequence is CASSDGLGQGAYQPQHF. CDR3 coding DNA: TGTGCCAGCAGTGACGGACTAGGACAGGGGGCCTATCAGCCCCAGCATTTT. V and J are TRBV2 and TRBJ1-5; 11 positions match TRBD1. The CDR3 extends over 17 amino acids. CDR1 is SNHLY, CDR2 FYNNEI, per germline. J gave up 5 bases and V 3 bases, and 9 bases lay outside the gene matches. The whole variable domain, remainder taken from reference TRBV2 and TRBJ1-5, is EPEVTQTPSHQVTQMGQEVILRCVPISNHLYFYWYRQILGQKVEFLVSFYNNEISEKSEIFDDQFSVERPDGSNFTLKIRSTKLEDSAMYFCASSDGLGQGAYQPQHFGDGTRLSIL.

The V and J genes are TRBV7-2 and TRBJ2-7; D ambiguous. Germline V lookup: CDR1 SGHTA, CDR2 FQGNSA. V lost 5 bases to trimming and J lost 3 bases, with 11 bases between them. The length of the CDR3 is 13 residues. CDR3 loop: CASSLTPVYEQYF. The CDR3 DNA reads as TGTGCCAGCAGCCTGACACCCGTCTACGAGCAGTACTTC.